The clone carrying this TCR beta chain was counted ten times or more. Arm-PCR of CDR3 regions with iRepertoire HTBI primers generated TCR beta libraries. TCRdb ran MiXCR on the multiplex PCR reads and lists one entry per CDR3 protein. The sample holds 350,000 to 450,000 distinct CDR3 sequences, less than 25% seen once. These data are taken from a study of regulatory T cells in long-lasting Graves disease. The sample's time point: persistent/refractory GD, antithyroid drugs over 5 years with positive TRAb. With RNA extracted from PBMCs as input, the TCR library was made. Graves' disease diagnosis used American Thyroid Association guidelines. The sequence derives from a female donor with Graves disease. This material consisted of peripheral blood mononuclear cells (PBMCs), taken when the disease was refractory, from a patient treated with antithyroid drugs.

CDR3 nucleotide sequence: TGTGCCAGCAGTAGGGACAGGGGGGAGACCCAGTACTTC. It yields the protein CASSRDRGETQYF. The chain employs TRBV2 and TRBJ2-5, with TRBD1 matching over 11 bases. This CDR3 spans 13 amino acids. The trim removed 5 bases at V and 5 bases at J, leaving 1 base unmatched. From germline, CDR1 is SNHLY and CDR2 FYNNEI.